This TCR beta chain was obtained from a study of T cell responses to AZD1222 COVID-19 vaccine. Regarding the study as a whole: With dominance at 160-218 and 743-854, vaccine-associated CD4 TCRs spanned spike.

Produced via immunoSEQ multiplex PCR; TCRdb's table is partial and in-frame only. The table lists about 140,000 clones, about 92% of them singletons. Germline V gene data show CDR1 as SGHTA and CDR2 as FQGTGA. Trimming removed 1 base from V and 3 bases from J, with 13 bases in between. CDR3 length equals 16 residues. For this clone: Its antigen is as yet unknown.

The receptor was derived from an adult in good health. The rearrangement joins TRBV7-3 to TRBJ1-5; no definite D call. This material consisted of peripheral blood, taken on day 0 of MenACWY control vaccination. Here the CDR3 DNA reads TGTGCCAGCAGCTTAAAGTTGGTACAGTTCAATCAGCCCCAGCATTTT. Translated: CASSLKLVQFNQPQHF.